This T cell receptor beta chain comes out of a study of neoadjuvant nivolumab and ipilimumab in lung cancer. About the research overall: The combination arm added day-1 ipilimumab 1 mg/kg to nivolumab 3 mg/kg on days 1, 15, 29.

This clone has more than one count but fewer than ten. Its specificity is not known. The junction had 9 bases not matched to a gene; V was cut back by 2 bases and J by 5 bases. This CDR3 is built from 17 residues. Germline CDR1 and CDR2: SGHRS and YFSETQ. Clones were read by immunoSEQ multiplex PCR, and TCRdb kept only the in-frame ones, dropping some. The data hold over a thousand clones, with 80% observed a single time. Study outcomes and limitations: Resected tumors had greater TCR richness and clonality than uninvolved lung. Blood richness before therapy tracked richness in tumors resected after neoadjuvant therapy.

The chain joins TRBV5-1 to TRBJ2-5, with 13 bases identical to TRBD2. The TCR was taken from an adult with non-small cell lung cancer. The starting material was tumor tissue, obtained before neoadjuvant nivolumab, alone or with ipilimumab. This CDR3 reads CASSLGLAGAVSETQYF. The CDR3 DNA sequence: TGCGCCAGCAGCTTAGGACTAGCGGGAGCAGTATCGGAGACCCAGTACTTC.